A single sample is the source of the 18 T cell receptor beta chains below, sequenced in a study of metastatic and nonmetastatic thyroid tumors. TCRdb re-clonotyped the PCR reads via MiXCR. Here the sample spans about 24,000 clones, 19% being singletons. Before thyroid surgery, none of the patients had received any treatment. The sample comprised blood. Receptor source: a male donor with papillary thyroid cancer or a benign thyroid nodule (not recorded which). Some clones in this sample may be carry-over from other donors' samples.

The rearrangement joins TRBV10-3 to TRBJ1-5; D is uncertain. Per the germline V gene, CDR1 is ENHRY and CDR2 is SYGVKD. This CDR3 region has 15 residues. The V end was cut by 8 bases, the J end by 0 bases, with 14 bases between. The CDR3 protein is CAIGEGRNSNQPQHF. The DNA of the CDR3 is TGTGCCATCGGAGAAGGGCGGAATAGCAATCAGCCCCAGCATTTT.

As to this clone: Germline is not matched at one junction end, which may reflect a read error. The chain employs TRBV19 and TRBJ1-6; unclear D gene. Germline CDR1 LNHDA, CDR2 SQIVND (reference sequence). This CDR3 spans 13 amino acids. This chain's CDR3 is CASRQPNNPPLHF. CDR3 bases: TGTGCCAGTAGGCAGCCGAATAATCCACCCCTCCACTTT.

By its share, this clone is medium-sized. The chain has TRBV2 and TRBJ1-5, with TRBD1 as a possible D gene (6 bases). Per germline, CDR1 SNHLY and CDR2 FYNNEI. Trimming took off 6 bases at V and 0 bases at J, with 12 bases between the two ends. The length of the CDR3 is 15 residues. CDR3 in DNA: TGTGCCAGCAGCCTGACAGGCGATAGCAATCAGCCCCAGCATTTT. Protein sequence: CASSLTGDSNQPQHF.

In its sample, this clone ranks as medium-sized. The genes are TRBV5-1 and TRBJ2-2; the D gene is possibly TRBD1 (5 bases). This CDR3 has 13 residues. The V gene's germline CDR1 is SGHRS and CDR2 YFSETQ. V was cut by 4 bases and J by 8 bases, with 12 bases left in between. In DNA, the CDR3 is TGCGCCAGCAGCGCGACAGTGAGGGGGGAGCTGTTTTTT. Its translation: CASSATVRGELFF.

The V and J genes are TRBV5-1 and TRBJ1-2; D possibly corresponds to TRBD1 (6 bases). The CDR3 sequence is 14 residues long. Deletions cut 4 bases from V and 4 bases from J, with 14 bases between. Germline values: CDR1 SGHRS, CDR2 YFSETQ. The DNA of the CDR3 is TGCGCCAGCAGCGTACAGGGTTTTGGCTATGGCTACACCTTC. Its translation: CASSVQGFGYGYTF.

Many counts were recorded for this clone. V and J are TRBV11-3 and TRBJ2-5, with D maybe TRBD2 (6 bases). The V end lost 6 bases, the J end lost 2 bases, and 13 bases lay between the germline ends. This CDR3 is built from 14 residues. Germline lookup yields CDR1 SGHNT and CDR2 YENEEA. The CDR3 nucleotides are TGTGCCAGCAGTACTGGAGGGGCGCAAGAGACCCAGTACTTC. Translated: CASSTGGAQETQYF.

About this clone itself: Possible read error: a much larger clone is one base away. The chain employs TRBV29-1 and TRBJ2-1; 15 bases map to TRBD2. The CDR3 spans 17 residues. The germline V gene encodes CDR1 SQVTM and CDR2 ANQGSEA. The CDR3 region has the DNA TGCAGCGTCGAAGGACTAGCGGGAGGGAGCTCCTACAATGAGCAGCTCTTC. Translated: CSVEGLAGGSSYNEQLF.

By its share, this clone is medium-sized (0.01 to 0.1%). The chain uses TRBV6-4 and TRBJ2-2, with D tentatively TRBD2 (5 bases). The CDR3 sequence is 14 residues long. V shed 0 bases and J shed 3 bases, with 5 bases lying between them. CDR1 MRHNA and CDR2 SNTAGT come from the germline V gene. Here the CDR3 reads CASSDSSDTGELFF. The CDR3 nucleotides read TGTGCCAGCAGTGACTCTAGCGACACCGGGGAGCTGTTTTTT.

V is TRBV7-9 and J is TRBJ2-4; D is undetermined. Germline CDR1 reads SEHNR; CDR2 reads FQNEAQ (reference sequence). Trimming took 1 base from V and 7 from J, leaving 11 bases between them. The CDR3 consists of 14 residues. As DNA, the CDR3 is TGTGCCAGCAGCTTAGTGGGCGCTTCCAACATTCAGTACTTC. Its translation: CASSLVGASNIQYF. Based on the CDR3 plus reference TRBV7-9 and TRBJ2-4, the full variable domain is DTGVSQNPRHKITKRGQNVTFRCDPISEHNRLYWYRQTLGQGPEFLTYFQNEAQLEKSRLLSDRFSAERPKGSFSTLEIQRTEQGDSAMYLCASSLVGASNIQYFGAGTRLSVL.

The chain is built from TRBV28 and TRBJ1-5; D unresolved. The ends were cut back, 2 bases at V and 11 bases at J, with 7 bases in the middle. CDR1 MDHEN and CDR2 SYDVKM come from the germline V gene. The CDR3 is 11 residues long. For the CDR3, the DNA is TGTGCCAGCAGTTTAAGCAGGACCCAGCATTTT. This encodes CASSLSRTQHF. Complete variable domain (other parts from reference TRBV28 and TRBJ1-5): DVKVTQSSRYLVKRTGEKVFLECVQDMDHENMFWYRQDPGLGLRLIYFSYDVKMKEKGDIPEGYSVSREKKERFSLILESASTNQTSMYLCASSLSRTQHFGDGTRLSIL.

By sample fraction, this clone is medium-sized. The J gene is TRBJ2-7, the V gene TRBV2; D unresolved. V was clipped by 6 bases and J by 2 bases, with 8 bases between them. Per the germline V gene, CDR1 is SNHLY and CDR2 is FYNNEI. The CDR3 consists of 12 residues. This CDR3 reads CASRNIAYEQYF. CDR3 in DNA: TGTGCCAGCAGGAATATAGCCTACGAGCAGTACTTC. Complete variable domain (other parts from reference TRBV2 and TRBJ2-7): EPEVTQTPSHQVTQMGQEVILRCVPISNHLYFYWYRQILGQKVEFLVSFYNNEISEKSEIFDDQFSVERPDGSNFTLKIRSTKLEDSAMYFCASRNIAYEQYFGPGTRLTVT.

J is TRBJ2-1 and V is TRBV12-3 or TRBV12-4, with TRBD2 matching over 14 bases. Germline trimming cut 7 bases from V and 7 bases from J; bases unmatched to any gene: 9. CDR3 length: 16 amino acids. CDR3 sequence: CASNDWGTSGSNEQFF. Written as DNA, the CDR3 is TGTGCCAGCAACGACTGGGGGACTAGCGGGAGTAATGAGCAGTTCTTC.

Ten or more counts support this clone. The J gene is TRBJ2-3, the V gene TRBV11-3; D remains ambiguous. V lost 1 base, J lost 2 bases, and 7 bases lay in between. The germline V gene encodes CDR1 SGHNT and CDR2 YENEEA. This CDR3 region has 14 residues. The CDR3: CASSLGAVTDTQYF. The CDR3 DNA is TGTGCCAGCAGCTTAGGAGCAGTCACAGATACGCAGTATTTT.

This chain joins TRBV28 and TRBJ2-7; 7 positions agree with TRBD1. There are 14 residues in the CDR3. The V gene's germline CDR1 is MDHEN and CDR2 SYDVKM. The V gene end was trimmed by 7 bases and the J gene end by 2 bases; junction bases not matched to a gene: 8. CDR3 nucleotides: TGTGCCAGCAACAATGGGGACAGCCCCTACGAGCAGTACTTC. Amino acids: CASNNGDSPYEQYF.

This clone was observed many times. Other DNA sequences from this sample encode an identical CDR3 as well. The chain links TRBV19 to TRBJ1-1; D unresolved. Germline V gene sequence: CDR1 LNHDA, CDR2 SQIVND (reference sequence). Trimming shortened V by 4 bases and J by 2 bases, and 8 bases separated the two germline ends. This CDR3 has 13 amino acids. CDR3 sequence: CASSSLLNTEAFF. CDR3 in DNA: TGTGCCAGTAGTAGTCTGTTAAACACTGAAGCTTTCTTT.

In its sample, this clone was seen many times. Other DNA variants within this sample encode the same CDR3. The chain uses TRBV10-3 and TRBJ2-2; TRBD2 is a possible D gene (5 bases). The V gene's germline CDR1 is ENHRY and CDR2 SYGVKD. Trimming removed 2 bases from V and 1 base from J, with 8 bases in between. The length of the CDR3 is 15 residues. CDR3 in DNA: TGTGCCATCAGTGAGGGCGAGGGGAACACCGGGGAGCTGTTTTTT. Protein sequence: CAISEGEGNTGELFF.

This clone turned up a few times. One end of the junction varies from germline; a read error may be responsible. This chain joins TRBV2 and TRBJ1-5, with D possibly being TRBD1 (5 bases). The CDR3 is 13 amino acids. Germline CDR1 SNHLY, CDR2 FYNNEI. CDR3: CASKGRGNKPQHF. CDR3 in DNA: TGTGCCAGCAAGGGACGGGGAAATAAGCCACAGCATTTT.

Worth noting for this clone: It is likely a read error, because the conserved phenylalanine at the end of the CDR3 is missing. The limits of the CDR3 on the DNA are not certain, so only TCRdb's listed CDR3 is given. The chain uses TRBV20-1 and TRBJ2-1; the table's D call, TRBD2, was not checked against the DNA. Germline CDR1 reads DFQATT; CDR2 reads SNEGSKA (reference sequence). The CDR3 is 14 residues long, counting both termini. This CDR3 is CSAPRGGTSWRLFS.